The TCR beta chain under discussion was sequenced for a study of T cells after yellow fever vaccination. TCRdb processed the 5' RACE reads anew with MiXCR; each CDR3 protein has one entry. The data contain around 330,000 distinct CDR3 sequences, around 3.9% of them singletons. Germline V gives CDR1 LNHNV, CDR2 YYDKDF (reference sequence). The CDR3 sequence is 19 residues long. V was clipped by 0 bases and J by 2 bases; unmatched bases: 6. This material consisted of PBMCs, taken on the day of the yellow fever booster vaccination. The receptor was isolated from a man between 18 and 29 years old who received the YFV17D yellow fever vaccine. V gene TRBV15 combines with J gene TRBJ2-1, with 14 bases aligning to TRBD2. The CDR3 loop reads CATSREATSGGAAYNEQFF. CDR3 coding DNA: TGTGCCACCAGCAGAGAGGCGACTAGCGGGGGGGCGGCCTACAATGAGCAGTTCTTC. Variable domain in full (rest from reference TRBV15 and TRBJ2-1): DAMVIQNPRYQVTQFGKPVTLSCSQTLNHNVMYWYQQKSSQAPKLLFHYYDKDFNNEADTPDNFQSRRPNTSFCFLDIRSPGLGDTAMYLCATSREATSGGAAYNEQFFGPGTRLTVL.